This is a list of T cell receptor beta chains from one sample in a study of blood T cell repertoires in COVID-19. Method: immunoSEQ multiplex PCR; TCRdb's copy keeps in-frame clones and lacks some. The top ten hold more than 3.5% of the sample, which has 110,000 or so clones, about 83% seen once. Sequencing used peripheral blood. These receptors all stem from a woman in her 70s with acute or convalescent COVID-19. The CDR3 runs from the conserved cysteine through the conserved F or W. Each record gives: V gene, J gene, clone size, D gene, CDR3 DNA, CDR3 protein. The D gene is left open where the match is weak. Rows give clone size only sometimes, using once, few, many, or a class for an expanded clone.

TRBV6-5,TRBJ2-7,-,TRBD2,TGTGCCAGCAGTTATCGGCTAGCGGGAGTCTACGAGCAGTACTTC,CASSYRLAGVYEQYF
TRBV5-4,TRBJ1-1,-,TRBD1,TGTGCCAGCAGCCCAGGACAGGGAGGGAACACTGAAGCTTTCTTT,CASSPGQGGNTEAFF
TRBV4-1,TRBJ2-3,-,TRBD2,TGCGCCAGCAGCCAAGGGGCCCTAGCGGGAGGGCCCGGAGATACGCAGTATTTT,CASSQGALAGGPGDTQYF
TRBV24-1,TRBJ2-1,-,-,TGTGCCACCAGTGATCCTGGCGGGATCGGTGAGCAGTTCTTC,CATSDPGGIGEQFF
TRBV6-1,TRBJ2-7,-,-,TGTGCCAGCAGTGAAACGTCCTCCTACCCCTACGAGCAGTACTTC,CASSETSSYPYEQYF
TRBV7-3,TRBJ2-2,-,-,TGTGCCAGCAGCCTTCAGGGGACCGGGGAGCTGTTTTTT,CASSLQGTGELFF
TRBV4-1,TRBJ1-3,few,TRBD1,TGCGCCAGCAGCCCTCAAGGACAGGGGACTGGAAACACCATATATTTT,CASSPQGQGTGNTIYF
TRBV30,TRBJ1-1,-,TRBD1,TGTGCCTGGAGACGTTCGTTATTTCAGGGGGCTCGGACTGAAGCTTTCTTT,CAWRRSLFQGARTEAFF
TRBV7-8,TRBJ2-2,-,-,TGTGCCAGCAGCTTAGCGAGCGGAGGGAACACCGGGGAGCTGTTTTTT,CASSLASGGNTGELFF
TRBV10-3,TRBJ2-3,-,TRBD1,TGTGCCATCCGGGACAGGGGCCAATGGGATACGCAGTATTTT,CAIRDRGQWDTQYF
TRBV11-2,TRBJ1-2,-,-,TGTGCCAGCAACGCGGCCAAGGGGCCTGGCTATGGCTACACCTTC,CASNAAKGPGYGYTF
TRBV7-9,TRBJ1-2,-,-,TGTGCCAGCAGCCTTTTACAGGTTACCAACTATGGCTACACCTTC,CASSLLQVTNYGYTF
TRBV21-1,TRBJ2-3,-,-,TGTGCCAGCAGCACCTCGGGACAGCGCCAGAGCGAAGGGAGCACAGATACGCAGTATTTT,CASSTSGQRQSEGSTDTQYF
TRBV2,TRBJ2-2,-,TRBD2,TGTGCCAGCAGTGTCCCCCTAGCGGGGGACTACACCGGGGAGCTGTTTTTT,CASSVPLAGDYTGELFF
TRBV5-4,TRBJ1-4,-,-,TGTGCCAGCAGCCCGTGGGGGACAACCAATGAAAAACTGTTTTTT,CASSPWGTTNEKLFF
TRBV29-1,TRBJ2-6,-,-,TGCAGCGTTGAGGGCATAGGGGCAGGGGCCAACGTCCTGACTTTC,CSVEGIGAGANVLTF
TRBV10-3,TRBJ2-1,few,-,TGTGCCATCAAAGGGGAGGTCAACTACAATGAGCAGTTCTTC,CAIKGEVNYNEQFF
TRBV7-3,TRBJ2-3,-,-,TGTGCCAGCAGCTTCCTCGGCGGCCCCACAGATACGCAGTATTTT,CASSFLGGPTDTQYF
TRBV6-4,TRBJ1-2,-,-,TGTGCCAGCAGTGAAGGGACAACCAACTATGGCTACACCTTC,CASSEGTTNYGYTF
TRBV15,TRBJ1-2,-,TRBD1,TGTGCCACCAGCAGAGATGAACAGGGGGGTCGAAGGAGGGGCTACACCTTC,CATSRDEQGGRRRGYTF
TRBV7-3,TRBJ1-2,-,-,TGTGCCAGCAGCCCGTCGGCAGGGGCACAATATGGCTACACCTTC,CASSPSAGAQYGYTF
TRBV29-1,TRBJ2-1,-,-,TGCAGCGTTTTGCTGGGGATAGCGGACAATGAGCAGTTCTTC,CSVLLGIADNEQFF
TRBV5-1,TRBJ2-1,-,TRBD1,TGCGCCAGCGGAGGCGGGACAGGGTATAATGAGCAGTTCTTC,CASGGGTGYNEQFF
TRBV9,TRBJ2-5,-,-,TGTGCCAGCAGCGTAGCACAGATCCAAGAGACCCAGTACTTC,CASSVAQIQETQYF
TRBV5-1,TRBJ1-3,-,TRBD1,TGCGCCAGCAGCTTGGAGGGGACAGGGGTTTTCTCTGGAAACACCATATATTTT,CASSLEGTGVFSGNTIYF
TRBV7-9,TRBJ1-1,-,-,TGTGCCAGCAGCAACCGCCCGGGGATGAACACTGAAGCTTTCTTT,CASSNRPGMNTEAFF
TRBV18,TRBJ2-1,-,-,TGTGCCAGCTCACCCGATACCGCCGGGGGGCCCTCCTACAATGAGCAGTTCTTC,CASSPDTAGGPSYNEQFF
TRBV28,TRBJ1-1,few,-,TGTGCCAGCAGTTACAACAGGGTTGGGAAGAACACTGAAGCTTTCTTT,CASSYNRVGKNTEAFF
TRBV6-5,TRBJ2-3,-,-,TGTGCCAGCAGTTACGGGCGGGAACCTCCGGATACGCAGTATTTT,CASSYGREPPDTQYF
TRBV5-6,TRBJ2-1,-,TRBD2,TGTGCCAGCAGCCATACGACTAGCGGGAGTTACAATGAGCAGTTCTTC,CASSHTTSGSYNEQFF
TRBV30,TRBJ2-7,-,TRBD1,TGTGCCTGGAGTCAACAGGGGTACGAGCAGTACTTC,CAWSQQGYEQYF
TRBV11-2,TRBJ2-5,-,TRBD1,TGTGCCAGCAGCTCTCGGACAGGGAAAGAGACCCAGTACTTC,CASSSRTGKETQYF
TRBV27,TRBJ1-3,-,-,TGTGCCAGCAGTTTGTCCCCATGGGGTAGCGAAAACACCATATATTTT,CASSLSPWGSENTIYF
TRBV5-6,TRBJ1-2,-,TRBD1,TGTGCCAGCAGCTTGGGGACAGGGTTCGTTGGCTACACCTTC,CASSLGTGFVGYTF
TRBV19,TRBJ1-1,-,-,TGTGCCAGTAGTACCCTACGTACAGGTCCGAACACTGAAGCTTTCTTT,CASSTLRTGPNTEAFF
TRBV6-2/TRBV6-3,TRBJ1-4,-,TRBD1,TGTGCCAGCAGTTACTCGTCCGCGACAGGGAGCTCCCAAGCGACTAATGAAAAACTGTTTTTT,CASSYSSATGSSQATNEKLFF